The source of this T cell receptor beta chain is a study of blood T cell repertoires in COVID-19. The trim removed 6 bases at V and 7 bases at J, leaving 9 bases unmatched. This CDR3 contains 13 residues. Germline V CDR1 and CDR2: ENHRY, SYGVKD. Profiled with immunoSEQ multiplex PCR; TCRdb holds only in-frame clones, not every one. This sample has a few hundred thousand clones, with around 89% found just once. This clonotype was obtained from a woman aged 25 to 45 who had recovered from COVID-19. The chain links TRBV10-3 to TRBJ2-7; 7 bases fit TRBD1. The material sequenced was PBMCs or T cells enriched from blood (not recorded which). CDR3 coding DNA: TGTGCCATCAGGCCGGGACAGAAGGAAGAGCAGTACTTC. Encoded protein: CAIRPGQKEEQYF.